These 32 T cell receptor beta chains were sequenced from one sample in a study of monozygotic twins with inflammatory bowel disease. TCRdb re-called the 5' RACE reads and gives one entry per CDR3 protein, without DNA. The table for this sample gives more than 300,000 distinct CDR3 sequences. The specimen sequenced was blood. Every receptor here comes from a human donor with ulcerative colitis or Crohn's disease, or a healthy co-twin of an affected twin (not recorded which).

This chain uses TRBV6-2 or TRBV6-3 with TRBJ2-2; TCRdb proposes TRBD1, but this gene call is untestable without DNA. The CDR3 extends over 15 amino acids. Germline V gives CDR1 MNHEY, CDR2 SVGEGT. Here the CDR3 reads CASSRDRVMTGELFF.

The chain uses TRBV20-1 and TRBJ2-1. Germline CDR1 reads DFQATT; CDR2 reads SNEGSKA (reference sequence). This CDR3 spans 17 amino acids. Here the CDR3 reads CSARAWTASSSYNEQFF.

This chain joins TRBV5-1 and TRBJ2-1; TCRdb outputs TRBD2, but without DNA this stays unchecked. This CDR3 is built from 16 residues. Germline V gives CDR1 SGHRS, CDR2 YFSETQ. The CDR3 loop reads CASSWGIAGSYNEQFF.

The genes are TRBV6-2 or TRBV6-3 and TRBJ1-1. The CDR3 has 14 residues. Per the germline V gene, CDR1 is MNHEY and CDR2 is SVGEGT. CDR3 sequence reads: CASRHLRQETEAFF.

The chain links TRBV7-8 to TRBJ1-2. Looked up from germline, CDR1 is SGHVS and CDR2 is FQNEAQ. The CDR3 totals 14 residues. The chain's CDR3 is CASSLASHLYGYTF.

The chain employs TRBV3-1 and TRBJ2-5; checking the TCRdb D call of TRBD2 is not possible without DNA. Germline CDR1 and CDR2: LGHDT and YNNKEL (reference sequence). This CDR3 has 14 residues. This CDR3 is CASLRRGPSETQYF.

The chain uses TRBV12-3 or TRBV12-4 and TRBJ2-7; as DNA is missing, the TRBD2 call by TCRdb cannot be tested. This CDR3 region has 15 residues. This chain's CDR3 is CASSLAGDYSYEQYF.

The rearrangement uses TRBV12-3 or TRBV12-4 and TRBJ2-5; the D call of TRBD1 rests on TCRdb alone, since no DNA is present to check it. The CDR3 consists of 15 residues. CDR3 in amino acids: CASSWAGRRAETQYF.

The chain recombines TRBV4-3 with TRBJ2-2; TCRdb proposes TRBD1, but this gene call is untestable without DNA. This CDR3 comprises 15 residues. Per the germline V gene, CDR1 is LGHNA and CDR2 is YSLEER. The CDR3 sequence is CASSLRTRDTGELFF.

The chain has TRBV12-2 and TRBJ1-5; TCRdb's assignment of TRBD1 cannot be checked, as there is no DNA. TRBV12-2 is a pseudogene. CDR3 length: 15 amino acids. CDR3 protein: CASRESRDRSQPQHF.

The chain carries TRBV5-1 and TRBJ1-1. The CDR3 is 13 residues long. Germline V gene sequence: CDR1 SGHRS, CDR2 YFSETQ. This CDR3 reads CASSLVINTEAFF. Complete variable domain (other parts from reference TRBV5-1 and TRBJ1-1): KAGVTQTPRYLIKTRGQQVTLSCSPISGHRSVSWYQQTPGQGLQFLFEYFSETQRNKGNFPGRFSGRQFSNSRSEMNVSTLELGDSALYLCASSLVINTEAFFGQGTRLTVV.

This sequence joins TRBV12-3 or TRBV12-4 and TRBJ2-5; TCRdb's D call, TRBD1, is unchecked because there is no DNA. This CDR3 region has 16 residues. The CDR3 region is CASSPPRDRVIGTQYF.

The V and J genes are TRBV6-1 and TRBJ1-2; checking the TCRdb D call of TRBD1 is not possible without DNA. Per the germline V gene, CDR1 is MNHNS and CDR2 is SASEGT. The CDR3 spans 15 residues. This CDR3 reads CASSTSRDNEDGYTF.

This chain connects TRBV9 to TRBJ1-2. This CDR3 has 15 amino acids. Germline CDR1 and CDR2: SGDLS and YYNGEE. CDR3 loop: CASSVDPSSQIGYTF.

V usage is TRBV28 and J usage is TRBJ2-1; TCRdb returns TRBD1, unconfirmable since there is no DNA. Germline V gives CDR1 MDHEN, CDR2 SYDVKM. The CDR3 runs to 16 residues. Here the CDR3 reads CASSPTGGRNYNEQFF.

The chain combines TRBV6-5 with TRBJ1-1. The CDR3 sequence is 14 residues long. Germline V gene sequence: CDR1 MNHEY, CDR2 SVGAGI. CDR3 protein: CASSYDPLRAEAFF.

J is TRBJ2-7 and V is TRBV12-3 or TRBV12-4; TCRdb's D call, TRBD1, is unchecked because there is no DNA. The length of the CDR3 is 15 residues. The CDR3 loop reads CASSRSGTVSYEQYF.

The chain couples TRBV6-5 to TRBJ2-1. Germline CDR1 reads MNHEY; CDR2 reads SVGAGI. This CDR3 contains 13 residues. CDR3 amino acids: CASSYSVTNEQFF.

The chain joins TRBV18 to TRBJ2-1; TCRdb gives TRBD1 as the D gene, but with no DNA this cannot be confirmed. This CDR3 is 15 amino acids long. Per the germline V gene, CDR1 is KGHSH and CDR2 is LQKENI. CDR3 amino acids: CASSPRGQPYNEQFF.

The rearrangement uses TRBV20-1 and TRBJ1-5; with no DNA, the TCRdb D assignment of TRBD1 cannot be verified. Germline V lookup: CDR1 DFQATT, CDR2 SNEGSKA (reference sequence). The CDR3 sequence is 17 residues long. This CDR3 is CSARDTPGQGRNQPQHF.

This rearrangement joins TRBV15 to TRBJ1-1; TCRdb gives TRBD1 as the D gene, but with no DNA this cannot be confirmed. Germline-derived CDR1 and CDR2 are LNHNV and YYDKDF (reference sequence). The CDR3 sequence is 15 residues long. This CDR3 is CATSSPGEGSTEAFF.

The V call is TRBV10-2, the J call TRBJ2-7; TCRdb gives TRBD2 as the D gene, but with no DNA this cannot be confirmed. There are 13 residues in the CDR3. Germline V lookup: CDR1 WSHSY, CDR2 SAAADI. Here the CDR3 reads CASGKIAGGETYF.

V is TRBV20-1 and J is TRBJ2-2; the TCRdb call, TRBD2, lacks DNA for checking. The CDR3 length is 15 residues. Germline lookup yields CDR1 DFQATT and CDR2 SNEGSKA (reference sequence). The CDR3 is CSALRRGEYTGELFF.

The rearrangement links TRBV9 to TRBJ2-5; the D call from TCRdb, TRBD1, cannot be confirmed without DNA. In germline, CDR1 is SGDLS, CDR2 YYNGEE. This CDR3 has 18 amino acids. The CDR3 protein is CASSVRPSSPGELETQYF. The full variable domain, with the rest looked up from reference TRBV9 and TRBJ2-5, is DSGVTQTPKHLITATGQRVTLRCSPRSGDLSVYWYQQSLDQGLQFLIQYYNGEERAKGNILERFSAQQFPDLHSELNLSSLELGDSALYFCASSVRPSSPGELETQYFGPGTRLLVL.

The rearrangement links TRBV28 to TRBJ2-2; TCRdb calls TRBD1, which cannot be checked without DNA. Germline CDR1 is MDHEN and CDR2 is SYDVKM. This CDR3 has 13 amino acids. CDR3 protein: CAERAGWSGELFF.

The V and J genes are TRBV7-3 and TRBJ2-1; the TCRdb D gene call, TRBD2, has no DNA to confirm it. The CDR3 covers 16 residues. CDR1 is SGHTA and CDR2 is FQGTGA in the germline V gene. The CDR3 sequence is CASSTNPRTRNNEQFF.

The chain employs TRBV29-1 and TRBJ2-5. From germline, CDR1 is SQVTM and CDR2 ANQGSEA. This CDR3 is built from 12 residues. The CDR3 protein is CSVDGVEETQYF.

The CDR3 loop reads CASSRQGTANEKLFF. V and J are TRBV7-2 and TRBJ1-4; the D call from TCRdb, TRBD1, cannot be confirmed without DNA. Germline loops: CDR1 SGHTA, CDR2 FQGNSA. The CDR3 spans 15 residues.

V is TRBV12-3 or TRBV12-4 and J is TRBJ2-7; there is no DNA to check the TCRdb D call of TRBD2. The CDR3 loop spans 15 amino acids. CDR3 residues: CASRKTSFAAYEQYF.

V usage is TRBV27 and J usage is TRBJ2-7; the D call of TRBD1 rests on TCRdb alone, since no DNA is present to check it. Germline V gene data show CDR1 as MNHEY and CDR2 as SMNVEV (reference sequence). This CDR3 contains 14 residues. The CDR3 spells CASWPLQGVYERYF.

The rearrangement links TRBV5-1 to TRBJ2-6. Germline assignment: CDR1 SGHRS and CDR2 YFSETQ. The CDR3 spans 15 residues. The chain's CDR3 is CASSLGELGANVLTF. Supplemented by reference TRBV5-1 and TRBJ2-6, the full variable domain reads KAGVTQTPRYLIKTRGQQVTLSCSPISGHRSVSWYQQTPGQGLQFLFEYFSETQRNKGNFPGRFSGRQFSNSRSEMNVSTLELGDSALYLCASSLGELGANVLTFGAGSRLTVL.

The rearrangement links TRBV6-2 or TRBV6-3 to TRBJ1-5. The CDR3 is 13 residues long. The germline CDR1 and CDR2 sequences are MNHEY and SVGEGT. The CDR3 protein is CASRRPGGWPQHF.